A selection of T cell receptor beta chains follows, all from one sample in a study of T cells in Graves' hyperthyroidism and ophthalmopathy. Each CDR3 protein gets one entry after TCRdb re-called the multiplex PCR reads with MiXCR. The sample shows around 350,000 distinct CDR3 sequences, about 15% of them seen only once. The sequencing sample was made of blood. The receptors derive from a woman aged 60-70 years with Graves' ophthalmopathy. Both conserved end residues are part of each CDR3. D genes are given only for firm matches. Not every row has a clone size; where given, it reads once, few, many or a size class.

clone size: many
D gene: TRBD1
J gene: TRBJ1-2
V gene: TRBV28
CDR3 protein: CASSSGQGARWYGYTF
CDR3 DNA: TGTGCCAGCAGTTCGGGACAGGGGGCTCGGTGGTATGGCTACACCTTC

clone size: NA
D gene: NA
J gene: TRBJ2-2
V gene: TRBV7-3
CDR3 protein: CASSLISGRTGELFF
CDR3 DNA: TGTGCCAGCAGCTTAATTTCAGGGCGCACCGGGGAGCTGTTTTTT

clone size: many
D gene: NA
J gene: TRBJ2-7
V gene: TRBV5-1
CDR3 protein: CASSLAVSVYEQYF
CDR3 DNA: TGCGCCAGCAGCTTGGCCGTTAGCGTATACGAGCAGTACTTC

clone size: NA
D gene: TRBD2
J gene: TRBJ2-5
V gene: TRBV5-1
CDR3 protein: CASSLSLAGWGQETQYF
CDR3 DNA: TGCGCCAGCAGCTTGTCTCTAGCGGGGTGGGGCCAAGAGACCCAGTACTTC

clone size: few
D gene: NA
J gene: TRBJ2-3
V gene: TRBV12-3/TRBV12-4
CDR3 protein: CASSLRATGAGTDTQYF
CDR3 DNA: TGTGCCAGCAGCTTAAGGGCTACAGGAGCAGGCACAGATACGCAGTATTTT

clone size: few
D gene: TRBD1
J gene: TRBJ2-7
V gene: TRBV18
CDR3 protein: CASSIGQENYEQYF
CDR3 DNA: TGTGCCAGTTCGATTGGACAGGAAAATTACGAGCAGTACTTC

clone size: many
D gene: TRBD1
J gene: TRBJ2-7
V gene: TRBV2
CDR3 protein: CASSEAWTGNYEQYF
CDR3 DNA: TGTGCCAGCAGTGAAGCTTGGACAGGGAACTACGAGCAGTACTTC

clone size: NA
D gene: NA
J gene: TRBJ1-2
V gene: TRBV28
CDR3 protein: CASLGVGYTF
CDR3 DNA: TGTGCCAGCCTCGGGGTAGGCTACACCTTC

clone size: many
D gene: TRBD2
J gene: TRBJ2-7
V gene: TRBV20-1
CDR3 protein: CSAYGLAGVWEQYF
CDR3 DNA: TGCAGTGCTTATGGACTAGCGGGAGTGTGGGAGCAGTACTTC

clone size: many
D gene: TRBD1
J gene: TRBJ2-5
V gene: TRBV6-1
CDR3 protein: CASSLTGGRTQYF
CDR3 DNA: TGTGCCAGCAGTCTTACAGGGGGCCGGACCCAGTACTTC

clone size: NA
D gene: NA
J gene: TRBJ2-7
V gene: TRBV30
CDR3 protein: CAWSLTRGYEQYF
CDR3 DNA: TGTGCCTGGAGTTTGACACGCGGTTACGAGCAGTACTTC

clone size: few
D gene: NA
J gene: TRBJ2-5
V gene: TRBV10-3
CDR3 protein: CAISESMETQYF
CDR3 DNA: TGTGCCATCAGTGAGTCGATGGAGACCCAGTACTTC

clone size: many
D gene: TRBD2
J gene: TRBJ2-2
V gene: TRBV28
CDR3 protein: CASSSPPGRGWPGELFF
CDR3 DNA: TGTGCCAGCAGTTCCCCCCCGGGGAGGGGATGGCCCGGGGAGCTGTTTTTT

clone size: NA
D gene: TRBD2
J gene: TRBJ2-1
V gene: TRBV24-1
CDR3 protein: CATSDLPNSGRAPVDEQFF
CDR3 DNA: TGTGCCACCAGTGATTTGCCGAATAGCGGGAGGGCCCCCGTTGATGAGCAGTTCTTC

clone size: many
D gene: TRBD2
J gene: TRBJ2-3
V gene: TRBV10-3
CDR3 protein: CAISDTSGSADTQYF
CDR3 DNA: TGTGCCATCAGTGATACTAGCGGGAGTGCAGATACGCAGTATTTT

clone size: many
D gene: TRBD2
J gene: TRBJ2-7
V gene: TRBV27
CDR3 protein: CASKLAGAYNEQYF
CDR3 DNA: TGTGCCAGCAAACTAGCGGGAGCCTATAACGAGCAGTACTTC

clone size: few
D gene: NA
J gene: TRBJ2-7
V gene: TRBV12-3/TRBV12-4
CDR3 protein: CASSEGPVSEQYF
CDR3 DNA: TGTGCCAGCAGTGAAGGTCCGGTGAGCGAGCAGTACTTC

clone size: many
D gene: NA
J gene: TRBJ2-1
V gene: TRBV5-1
CDR3 protein: CASSLAGVGSYNEQFF
CDR3 DNA: TGCGCCAGCAGCTTGGCGGGGGTCGGCTCCTACAATGAGCAGTTCTTC

clone size: many
D gene: NA
J gene: TRBJ2-1
V gene: TRBV20-1
CDR3 protein: CSAREGVAISYNEQFF
CDR3 DNA: TGCAGTGCTAGGGAAGGGGTAGCGATTTCCTACAATGAGCAGTTCTTC

clone size: many
D gene: TRBD2
J gene: TRBJ2-3
V gene: TRBV5-5
CDR3 protein: CASRRVAGAGTDTQYF
CDR3 DNA: TGTGCCAGCAGACGGGTTGCGGGAGCCGGCACAGATACGCAGTATTTT

clone size: many
D gene: NA
J gene: TRBJ1-2
V gene: TRBV7-2
CDR3 protein: CASSLGGGAQEGYTF
CDR3 DNA: TGTGCCAGCAGCTTAGGGGGGGGGGCTCAGGAAGGCTACACCTTC

clone size: NA
D gene: NA
J gene: TRBJ2-7
V gene: TRBV7-9
CDR3 protein: CASSLSVAWEQYF
CDR3 DNA: TGTGCCAGCAGCTTAAGTGTAGCATGGGAGCAGTACTTC

clone size: many
D gene: NA
J gene: TRBJ2-5
V gene: TRBV3-1
CDR3 protein: CASSNRGQETQYF
CDR3 DNA: TGTGCCAGCAGCAATCGTGGCCAAGAGACCCAGTACTTC

clone size: many
D gene: NA
J gene: TRBJ2-1
V gene: TRBV6-2/TRBV6-3
CDR3 protein: CASGRGGNEQFF
CDR3 DNA: TGTGCCAGCGGCAGGGGAGGCAATGAGCAGTTCTTC

clone size: NA
D gene: NA
J gene: TRBJ2-7
V gene: TRBV30
CDR3 protein: CAWSRQDEQYF
CDR3 DNA: TGTGCCTGGAGCCGACAAGATGAGCAGTACTTC

clone size: many
D gene: NA
J gene: TRBJ1-2
V gene: TRBV7-8
CDR3 protein: CASTSTLRAQDYGYTF
CDR3 DNA: TGTGCCAGCACCTCCACCTTGAGGGCGCAGGACTATGGCTACACCTTC

clone size: many
D gene: NA
J gene: TRBJ2-2
V gene: TRBV28
CDR3 protein: CASDRGGRTGELFF
CDR3 DNA: TGTGCCAGCGACCGAGGAGGTCGGACCGGGGAGCTGTTTTTT

clone size: few
D gene: NA
J gene: TRBJ2-7
V gene: TRBV2
CDR3 protein: CASRLEPYEQYF
CDR3 DNA: TGTGCCAGCAGACTAGAGCCCTACGAGCAGTACTTC

clone size: NA
D gene: NA
J gene: TRBJ1-4
V gene: TRBV6-1
CDR3 protein: CASGRASPTNEKLSF
CDR3 DNA: TGTGCCAGCGGGAGGGCCTCTCCAACTAATGAAAAACTGTCTTTT

clone size: many
D gene: NA
J gene: TRBJ1-5
V gene: TRBV28
CDR3 protein: CASRPQGYSNQPQHF
CDR3 DNA: TGTGCCAGCAGACCCCAGGGATATAGCAATCAGCCCCAGCATTTT

clone size: few
D gene: TRBD2
J gene: TRBJ2-1
V gene: TRBV4-2
CDR3 protein: CASSQAAGVRSYNEQFF
CDR3 DNA: TGTGCCAGCAGCCAAGCCGCGGGAGTCCGCTCCTACAATGAGCAGTTCTTC

clone size: NA
D gene: NA
J gene: TRBJ1-4
V gene: TRBV28
CDR3 protein: CASSPRENLKLFF
CDR3 DNA: TGTGCCAGCAGTCCTCGAGAAAACCTGAAACTGTTTTTT

clone size: many
D gene: TRBD1
J gene: TRBJ1-5
V gene: TRBV12-3/TRBV12-4
CDR3 protein: CASRQDRVGQPQHF
CDR3 DNA: TGTGCCAGCAGGCAAGACAGGGTTGGCCAGCCCCAGCATTTT

clone size: many
D gene: NA
J gene: TRBJ2-7
V gene: TRBV6-1
CDR3 protein: CASREALSYEQYF
CDR3 DNA: TGTGCCAGCCGTGAGGCTCTTTCCTACGAGCAGTACTTC

clone size: many
D gene: TRBD2
J gene: TRBJ2-3
V gene: TRBV20-1
CDR3 protein: CSASLAGVPDTQYF
CDR3 DNA: TGCAGTGCTAGCTTAGCGGGAGTGCCAGATACGCAGTATTTT

clone size: many
D gene: TRBD1
J gene: TRBJ1-1
V gene: TRBV5-1
CDR3 protein: CASSKGTADYTEAFF
CDR3 DNA: TGCGCCAGCAGCAAGGGGACAGCCGATTACACTGAAGCTTTCTTT

clone size: many
D gene: TRBD2
J gene: TRBJ2-1
V gene: TRBV28
CDR3 protein: CASRRASGDNEQFF
CDR3 DNA: TGTGCCAGCAGAAGGGCTAGCGGGGACAATGAGCAGTTCTTC

clone size: many
D gene: NA
J gene: TRBJ2-5
V gene: TRBV30
CDR3 protein: CAWNRGSVETQYF
CDR3 DNA: TGTGCCTGGAACCGAGGCAGCGTGGAGACCCAGTACTTC

clone size: few
D gene: NA
J gene: TRBJ1-1
V gene: TRBV10-3
CDR3 protein: CAISGKGSTEAFF
CDR3 DNA: TGTGCCATCAGTGGAAAGGGGAGCACTGAAGCTTTCTTT

clone size: NA
D gene: TRBD1
J gene: TRBJ1-2
V gene: TRBV18
CDR3 protein: CASSPSRTTGSGYTF
CDR3 DNA: TGTGCCAGCTCACCCTCTCGTACGACAGGGTCCGGCTACACCTTC

clone size: few
D gene: NA
J gene: TRBJ2-5
V gene: TRBV29-1
CDR3 protein: CSVEDPALLGNQETQYF
CDR3 DNA: TGCAGCGTTGAAGATCCCGCGCTCCTAGGTAACCAAGAGACCCAGTACTTC

clone size: NA
D gene: NA
J gene: TRBJ1-2
V gene: TRBV10-3
CDR3 protein: CAISVRGDGYTF
CDR3 DNA: TGTGCCATCAGTGTAAGGGGGGATGGCTACACCTTC

clone size: few
D gene: NA
J gene: TRBJ2-7
V gene: TRBV11-2
CDR3 protein: CASSFQGGLNEQYF
CDR3 DNA: TGTGCCAGCAGCTTCCAGGGAGGTTTGAACGAGCAGTACTTC

clone size: many
D gene: TRBD2
J gene: TRBJ2-7
V gene: TRBV20-1
CDR3 protein: CSAYSGRASGEQYF
CDR3 DNA: TGCAGTGCTTATAGCGGGAGGGCCTCGGGCGAGCAGTACTTC